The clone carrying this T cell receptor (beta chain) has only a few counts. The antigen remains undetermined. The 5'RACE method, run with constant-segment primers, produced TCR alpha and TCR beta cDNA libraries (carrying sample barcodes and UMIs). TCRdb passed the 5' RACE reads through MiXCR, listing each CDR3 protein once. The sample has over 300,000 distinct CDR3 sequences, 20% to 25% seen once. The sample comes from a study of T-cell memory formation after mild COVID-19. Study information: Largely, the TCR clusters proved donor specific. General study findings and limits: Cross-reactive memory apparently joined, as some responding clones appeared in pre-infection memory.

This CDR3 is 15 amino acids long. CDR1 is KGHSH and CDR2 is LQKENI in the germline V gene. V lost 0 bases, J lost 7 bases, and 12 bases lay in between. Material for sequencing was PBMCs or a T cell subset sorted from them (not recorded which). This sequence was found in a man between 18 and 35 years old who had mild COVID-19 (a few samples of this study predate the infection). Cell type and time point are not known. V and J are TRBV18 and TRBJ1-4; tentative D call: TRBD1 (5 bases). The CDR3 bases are TGTGCCAGCTCACCACCGGCGGGGGTCGGTGAAAAACTGTTTTTT. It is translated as CASSPPAGVGEKLFF.